This passage covers 13 T cell receptor beta chains from one sample sequenced in a study of cytomegalovirus exposure and HLA in healthy donors. In the PCR, 60 Vbeta and 13 Jbeta primers were used. Assay: immunoSEQ multiplex PCR; the TCRdb copy retains only in-frame clones and omits some. This sample yields about 180,000 clones, of which approximately 80% are seen a single time; around 1.5% belongs to the top ten. The sample consisted of PBMCs. These receptors were taken from a man aged 18 to 35 in good health and CMV-seronegative.

This clone has just a few counts. The CDR3 DNA sequence: TGTGCCAGTAGTCCCGGGACAGGGTGGGGGACTGAAGCTTTCTTT. As protein: CASSPGTGWGTEAFF. The chain uses TRBV19 and TRBJ1-1; TRBD1 matches 9 bases. CDR1 LNHDA and CDR2 SQIVND come from the germline V gene (reference sequence). Trimming at V came to 5 bases and at J to 5 bases, leaving 9 bases not matched to a gene. The CDR3 is made up of 15 amino acids.

This sequence joins TRBV5-1 and TRBJ2-3; the match to TRBD2 covers 8 bases. V dropped 0 bases and J dropped 2; count of bases not matched to a gene: 5. CDR1 is SGHRS and CDR2 is YFSETQ in the germline V gene. The CDR3 is made up of 16 amino acids. CDR3 sequence reads: CASSLAQRGTTDTQYF. For the CDR3, the DNA is TGCGCCAGCAGCTTGGCGCAGCGGGGGACCACAGATACGCAGTATTTT. The full variable domain, its missing parts supplied by reference TRBV5-1 and TRBJ2-3, is KAGVTQTPRYLIKTRGQQVTLSCSPISGHRSVSWYQQTPGQGLQFLFEYFSETQRNKGNFPGRFSGRQFSNSRSEMNVSTLELGDSALYLCASSLAQRGTTDTQYFGPGTRLTVL.

The V call is TRBV30, the J call TRBJ2-5; D is perhaps TRBD2 (5 bases). Between the trimmed V and J ends, which lost 8 bases and 5 bases, there was a span of 24 bases. This CDR3 is built from 15 residues. Germline values: CDR1 GTSNPN, CDR2 SVGIG (reference sequence). CDR3 protein: CAGSPRGVSLETQYF. The CDR3 coding sequence is TGTGCCGGAAGCCCTCGGGGAGTAAGCTTGGAGACCCAGTACTTC.

V usage is TRBV19 and J usage is TRBJ1-5, with a possible D match to TRBD1 (5 bases). This CDR3 region has 14 residues. V was cut by 8 bases and J by 4 bases, with 15 bases left in between. Germline values: CDR1 LNHDA, CDR2 SQIVND (reference sequence). The CDR3 spells CASAAGGGNQPQHF. The CDR3 nucleotides are TGTGCCAGTGCGGCGGGGGGTGGAAATCAGCCCCAGCATTTT.

This clone was detected only once. The genes are TRBV5-4 and TRBJ1-2; 7 positions agree with TRBD1. Looked up from germline, CDR1 is SGHNT and CDR2 is YYREEE (reference sequence). The CDR3 is 16 amino acids. V shed 0 bases, J shed 2 bases, and the junction held 7 bases outside the gene matches. For the CDR3, the DNA is TGTGCCAGCAGCTTGGGATGGGGGACAGAAAACTATGGCTACACCTTC. This encodes CASSLGWGTENYGYTF.

The chain joins TRBV10-3 to TRBJ2-7; D is possibly TRBD2 (6 bases). The germline gives CDR1 ENHRY, CDR2 SYGVKD. The CDR3 spans 17 residues. V was pared by 6 bases and J by 2 bases, with 23 bases between. CDR3 sequence: CAIREGSFLEGAYEQYF. CDR3 nucleotide sequence: TGTGCCATCAGGGAGGGCTCTTTCTTGGAGGGAGCCTACGAGCAGTACTTC.

The chain is built from TRBV27 and TRBJ2-7, with 8 bases aligning to TRBD1. The CDR3 is 13 amino acids. The germline V gene has CDR1 MNHEY and CDR2 SMNVEV (reference sequence). Trimming took 3 bases from V and 7 from J; bases not matched to a gene: 5. CDR3: CASSFAGGWEQYF. The CDR3 DNA sequence: TGTGCCAGCAGTTTCGCAGGGGGCTGGGAGCAGTACTTC.

This chain links TRBV27 with TRBJ2-7; the match to TRBD2 covers 8 bases. The CDR3 spans 14 residues. After removal of 6 bases from V and 6 bases from J, the junction contained 10 bases not matched to a gene. Germline CDR1 MNHEY, CDR2 SMNVEV (reference sequence). CDR3 DNA sequence: TGTGCCAGCAGCCATGAAGGACTAGCATTCGAGCAGTACTTC. Translated, it gives CASSHEGLAFEQYF.

J is TRBJ1-1 and V is TRBV5-1, with D unclear. V lost 4 bases and J lost 5, with 12 bases in between. The CDR3 length is 13 residues. Looked up from germline, CDR1 is SGHRS and CDR2 is YFSETQ. The chain's CDR3 is CASSLPGGTEAFF. Here the CDR3 DNA reads TGCGCCAGCAGCCTCCCCGGAGGAACTGAAGCTTTCTTT.

The CDR3 DNA follows: TGTGCCAGCTCACCAGGCATCCAGGAGGTCTATGGCTACACCTTC. Translated, it gives CASSPGIQEVYGYTF. The chain links TRBV18 to TRBJ1-2; D is unclear. This CDR3 is 15 amino acids long. V lost 2 bases, J lost 4 bases, and 14 bases lay in between. Germline assignment: CDR1 KGHSH and CDR2 LQKENI.

The rearrangement uses TRBV20-1 and TRBJ2-7; maybe TRBD2 (6 bases). The germline V gene has CDR1 DFQATT and CDR2 SNEGSKA (reference sequence). The ends were cut back, 6 bases at V and 3 bases at J, with 9 bases in the middle. This CDR3 spans 11 amino acids. DNA of the CDR3: TGCAGTGCCCGGGGACTCTACGAGCAGTACTTC. Protein: CSARGLYEQYF.

In DNA, the CDR3 is TGTGCCAGCAGACAAATGACAGGGGTCGGACCCCTCCACTTT. Its translation: CASRQMTGVGPLHF. The gene calls are TRBV6-4 and TRBJ1-6, with 8 bases aligning to TRBD1. The CDR3 is 14 amino acids. Germline V gene lookup returns CDR1 MRHNA and CDR2 SNTAGT. V trimming: 6 bases; J trimming: 12 bases; junction bases outside the gene matches: 10.

The J gene is TRBJ1-1, the V gene TRBV5-1, with a tentative D call TRBD1 (6 bases). The CDR3 spans 15 residues. From germline, CDR1 is SGHRS and CDR2 YFSETQ. The ends were cut back, 4 bases at V and 1 base at J, with 14 bases in the middle. This chain's CDR3 is CASSRWTATNTEAFF. Here the CDR3 DNA reads TGCGCCAGCAGCCGCTGGACAGCGACGAACACTGAAGCTTTCTTT.